The rows below give T cell receptor beta chains drawn from one sample of a study of human CD8 memory T cell subsets. TCRdb reprocessed the 5' RACE reads and keeps a single row for each CDR3 protein, giving no DNA. This sample's clone table lists some 4,100 distinct CDR3 sequences. The source material was CD8+ effector memory T cells (TEM) sorted from PBMCs. These receptors originate from a human donor in good health. Each CDR3 is given with its conserved first and last residue. Rows give clone size only sometimes, using once, few, many, or a class for an expanded clone.

J gene: TRBJ2-3; clone size: -; V gene: TRBV20-1; CDR3 protein: CSAAGLAGADTQYF
J gene: TRBJ2-1; clone size: medium-sized; V gene: TRBV6-4; CDR3 protein: CASSDSGGAYNEQFF
J gene: TRBJ1-4; clone size: -; V gene: TRBV28; CDR3 protein: CASSSPGRTLAEKLFF
J gene: TRBJ1-2; clone size: -; V gene: TRBV4-2; CDR3 protein: CASNPGSDIDGYTF
J gene: TRBJ1-1; clone size: -; V gene: TRBV12-3/TRBV12-4; CDR3 protein: CASSTRLALESTEAFF
J gene: TRBJ2-5; clone size: -; V gene: TRBV3-1; CDR3 protein: CASSPHSGTSGVETQYF
J gene: TRBJ1-6; clone size: -; V gene: TRBV20-1; CDR3 protein: CSARGGPYNSPLHF
J gene: TRBJ2-3; clone size: -; V gene: TRBV5-1; CDR3 protein: CASSLGSAPGDTQYF
J gene: TRBJ1-5; clone size: -; V gene: TRBV19; CDR3 protein: CASSREDRGSQPQHF
J gene: TRBJ2-7; clone size: hyperexpanded; V gene: TRBV7-8; CDR3 protein: CASTRGHEQYF
J gene: TRBJ2-1; clone size: -; V gene: TRBV6-1; CDR3 protein: CASCEAGGGNEQFF
J gene: TRBJ2-1; clone size: medium-sized; V gene: TRBV5-6; CDR3 protein: CASSLEVAGEQFF
J gene: TRBJ2-4; clone size: -; V gene: TRBV20-1; CDR3 protein: CSASPELAKNIQYF
J gene: TRBJ1-1; clone size: -; V gene: TRBV4-1; CDR3 protein: CASSQAAMNTEAFF
J gene: TRBJ2-1; clone size: -; V gene: TRBV7-9; CDR3 protein: CASSSALGREGRSYNEQFF
J gene: TRBJ2-7; clone size: -; V gene: TRBV28; CDR3 protein: CASSGMGADSSYEQYF
J gene: TRBJ1-5; clone size: medium-sized; V gene: TRBV3-1; CDR3 protein: CASSQDLYQPQHF
J gene: TRBJ2-3; clone size: -; V gene: TRBV2; CDR3 protein: CASSPGRQGADTQYF
J gene: TRBJ2-3; clone size: -; V gene: TRBV28; CDR3 protein: CASTPGTSDMDTQYF
J gene: TRBJ2-7; clone size: -; V gene: TRBV5-4; CDR3 protein: CASIMGQSRGEQYF
J gene: TRBJ2-2; clone size: -; V gene: TRBV15; CDR3 protein: CATRALAGGETGELFF
J gene: TRBJ2-2; clone size: medium-sized; V gene: TRBV20-1; CDR3 protein: CSARELAGDTGELFF
J gene: TRBJ2-3; clone size: -; V gene: TRBV5-4; CDR3 protein: CASSGTSGTDTQYF
J gene: TRBJ2-3; clone size: -; V gene: TRBV6-4; CDR3 protein: CASSDSSGGGTDTQYF
J gene: TRBJ2-5; clone size: -; V gene: TRBV20-1; CDR3 protein: CSARSVRGPSQETQYF
J gene: TRBJ1-5; clone size: medium-sized; V gene: TRBV11-2; CDR3 protein: CASRRDGSNQPQHF
J gene: TRBJ1-1; clone size: -; V gene: TRBV20-1; CDR3 protein: CSARVPEGWRAFF
J gene: TRBJ1-1; clone size: -; V gene: TRBV20-1; CDR3 protein: CSARDPETGDTEAFF
J gene: TRBJ1-1; clone size: -; V gene: TRBV12-3/TRBV12-4; CDR3 protein: CASSFMDLGPGNTEAFF
J gene: TRBJ1-1; clone size: -; V gene: TRBV6-1; CDR3 protein: CASSEGPENTEAFF
J gene: TRBJ2-3; clone size: -; V gene: TRBV21-1; CDR3 protein: CASSKAWDRGLTDTQYF
J gene: TRBJ2-2; clone size: -; V gene: TRBV28; CDR3 protein: CASSLTSENTGELFF
J gene: TRBJ1-1; clone size: medium-sized; V gene: TRBV10-1; CDR3 protein: CASSARENTEAFF
J gene: TRBJ1-2; clone size: medium-sized; V gene: TRBV4-1; CDR3 protein: CASSQELGGYGYTF
J gene: TRBJ1-2; clone size: -; V gene: TRBV20-1; CDR3 protein: CSARYGQVTDGYTF
J gene: TRBJ1-2; clone size: -; V gene: TRBV7-9; CDR3 protein: CASSPRGGGLYYGYTF
J gene: TRBJ1-3; clone size: -; V gene: TRBV7-6; CDR3 protein: CASSPRGAGNTIYF
J gene: TRBJ1-1; clone size: -; V gene: TRBV12-3/TRBV12-4; CDR3 protein: CASSLLEAEAFF
J gene: TRBJ2-7; clone size: -; V gene: TRBV7-7; CDR3 protein: CASSSGTGSYEQYF
J gene: TRBJ2-1; clone size: -; V gene: TRBV4-3; CDR3 protein: CASSQEVSGSYNEQFF
J gene: TRBJ1-1; clone size: medium-sized; V gene: TRBV20-1; CDR3 protein: CSALPSDRNTEAFF
J gene: TRBJ2-7; clone size: -; V gene: TRBV20-1; CDR3 protein: CSATEPDRSSYEQYF
J gene: TRBJ2-3; clone size: medium-sized; V gene: TRBV7-9; CDR3 protein: CASSPSGRGDTDTQYF
J gene: TRBJ2-1; clone size: -; V gene: TRBV11-2; CDR3 protein: CASSLLWVSSYNEQFF
J gene: TRBJ1-1; clone size: -; V gene: TRBV28; CDR3 protein: CASTTRGTEAFF
J gene: TRBJ2-3; clone size: -; V gene: TRBV20-1; CDR3 protein: CSARDSPAGDTDTQYF
J gene: TRBJ1-1; clone size: medium-sized; V gene: TRBV28; CDR3 protein: CASSLLKETEAFF
J gene: TRBJ2-3; clone size: -; V gene: TRBV28; CDR3 protein: CASSPLPEKDTQYF
J gene: TRBJ1-2; clone size: -; V gene: TRBV5-1; CDR3 protein: CASGPDRGYGYTF
J gene: TRBJ2-1; clone size: medium-sized; V gene: TRBV14; CDR3 protein: CASSPRERAAYNEQFF
J gene: TRBJ2-7; clone size: -; V gene: TRBV27; CDR3 protein: CASSLPSPGQGAPAGEYEQYF
J gene: TRBJ2-2; clone size: -; V gene: TRBV10-1; CDR3 protein: CASSERDTGELFF
J gene: TRBJ2-7; clone size: medium-sized; V gene: TRBV9; CDR3 protein: CASSDPASPLGEQYF
J gene: TRBJ2-1; clone size: -; V gene: TRBV20-1; CDR3 protein: CSASEPDSYNEQFF
J gene: TRBJ2-3; clone size: -; V gene: TRBV9; CDR3 protein: CASSARRERDTQYF